Presented here are 2 T cell receptor beta chains from one specimen sequenced in a study of blood T cell repertoires in COVID-19. Sequencing used immunoSEQ multiplex PCR; TCRdb keeps in-frame clones, though not all of them. The data contain 400,000 to 550,000 clones, 87% of them seen just once; the ten biggest clones take up about 2%. The sample consisted of PBMCs or T cells enriched from blood (not recorded which). These receptors all come from a woman aged 18-29 years with acute COVID-19.

The chain links TRBV6-5 to TRBJ1-1; D is possibly TRBD1 (5 bases). Trimming removed 6 bases from V and 1 base from J, with 12 bases in between. Germline V gene sequence: CDR1 MNHEY, CDR2 SVGAGI. CDR3 length equals 14 residues. CDR3 region: CASRSPDRNTEAFF. The CDR3 nucleotides read TGTGCCAGCAGATCACCCGACAGGAACACTGAAGCTTTCTTT.

The chain combines TRBV7-3 with TRBJ2-2, with 10 bases matching TRBD1. There are 16 residues in the CDR3. From germline, CDR1 is SGHTA and CDR2 FQGTGA. The V and J ends lost 4 bases and 1 base, in that order; junction bases with no gene match: 3. The CDR3 here is CASSSWDRGNTGELFF. The CDR3 region has the DNA TGTGCCAGCAGCTCCTGGGACAGGGGGAACACCGGGGAGCTGTTTTTT.